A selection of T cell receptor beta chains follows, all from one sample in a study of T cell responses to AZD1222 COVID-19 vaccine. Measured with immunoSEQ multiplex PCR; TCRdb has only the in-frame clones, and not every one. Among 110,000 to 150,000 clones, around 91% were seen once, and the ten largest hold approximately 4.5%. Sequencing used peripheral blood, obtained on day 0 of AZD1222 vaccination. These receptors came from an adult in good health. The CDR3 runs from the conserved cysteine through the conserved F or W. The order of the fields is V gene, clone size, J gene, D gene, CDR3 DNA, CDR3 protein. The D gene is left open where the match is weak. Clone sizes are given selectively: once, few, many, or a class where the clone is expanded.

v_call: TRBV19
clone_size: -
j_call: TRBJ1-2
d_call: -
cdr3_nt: TGTGCCAGTAGTCAGTTGCGTGGTGGCTACACCTTC
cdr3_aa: CASSQLRGGYTF

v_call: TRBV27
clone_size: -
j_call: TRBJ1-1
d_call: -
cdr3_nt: TGTGCCAGCAGTTACATGCCGGGACCCACCGCAGGTGCTTTCTTT
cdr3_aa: CASSYMPGPTAGAFF

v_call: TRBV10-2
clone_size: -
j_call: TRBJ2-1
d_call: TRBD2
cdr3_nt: TGCGCCAGCATTAGCGGGGGGGCCGGCAATGAGCAGTTCTTC
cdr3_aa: CASISGGAGNEQFF

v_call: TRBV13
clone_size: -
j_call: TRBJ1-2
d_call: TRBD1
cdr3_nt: TGTGCCAGCAGCTTAGACGAGAACAGGGGAAGAAACTATGGCTACACCTTC
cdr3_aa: CASSLDENRGRNYGYTF

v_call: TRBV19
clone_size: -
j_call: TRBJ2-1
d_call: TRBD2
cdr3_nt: TGTGCCAGTGGGCCGGGACTAGCTGCTGATGAGCAGTTCTTC
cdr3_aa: CASGPGLAADEQFF

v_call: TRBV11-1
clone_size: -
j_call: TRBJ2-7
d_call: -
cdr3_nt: TGTGCCAGCAGCTTAGAGGGGAGCTCCTACGAGCAGTACTTC
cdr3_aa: CASSLEGSSYEQYF

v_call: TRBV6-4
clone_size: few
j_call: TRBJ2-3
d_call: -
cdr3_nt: TGTGCCAGCAGTGACGGGAGCACAGATACGCAGTATTTT
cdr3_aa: CASSDGSTDTQYF

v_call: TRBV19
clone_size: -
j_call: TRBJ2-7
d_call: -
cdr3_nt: TGTGCCAGTAGTATAGAACAAGAGGGGCCAAGGAAGTACTTC
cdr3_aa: CASSIEQEGPRKYF

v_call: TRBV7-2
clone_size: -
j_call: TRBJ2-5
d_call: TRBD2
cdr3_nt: TGTGCCAGCAGTTCCCGGGGGGGAGGTCAAGAGACCCAGTACTTC
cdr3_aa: CASSSRGGGQETQYF

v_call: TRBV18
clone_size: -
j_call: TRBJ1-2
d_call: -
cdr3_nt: TGTGCCAGCTCACCGAAACTATGGGACGGTGAGGGTCCGAATAACTATGGCTACACCTTC
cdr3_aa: CASSPKLWDGEGPNNYGYTF

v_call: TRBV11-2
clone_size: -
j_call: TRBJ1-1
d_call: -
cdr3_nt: TGTGCCAGCAGCCATAACAGGGTTCGGAACACTGAAGCTTTCTTT
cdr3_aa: CASSHNRVRNTEAFF

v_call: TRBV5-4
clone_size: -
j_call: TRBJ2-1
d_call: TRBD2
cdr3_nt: TGTGCCACAGGACTAGCGGGAGTGGGTGAGCAGTTCTTC
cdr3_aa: CATGLAGVGEQFF

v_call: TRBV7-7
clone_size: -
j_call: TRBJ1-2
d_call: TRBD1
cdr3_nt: TGCAGGACAGGGGGCGTGTATGGCTACACCTTC
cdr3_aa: CRTGGVYGYTF

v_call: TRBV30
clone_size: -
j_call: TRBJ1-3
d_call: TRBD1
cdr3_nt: TGTGCCTGGACAGGGGGCAACACCATATATTTT
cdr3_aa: CAWTGGNTIYF

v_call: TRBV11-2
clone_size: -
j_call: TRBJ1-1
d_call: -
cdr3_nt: TGTGCCAGCAGCTTAGTATCCTGGGTTGCGGCTTTCTTT
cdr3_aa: CASSLVSWVAAFF

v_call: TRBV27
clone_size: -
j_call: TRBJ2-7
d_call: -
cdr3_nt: TGTGCCAGCAGTCCCTCGTGGAGGCAAGGGAACGAGCAGTACTTC
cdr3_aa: CASSPSWRQGNEQYF

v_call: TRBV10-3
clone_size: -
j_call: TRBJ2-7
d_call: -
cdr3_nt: TGTGCCATCAGTGGGGATTCCTACGAGCAGTACTTC
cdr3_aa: CAISGDSYEQYF

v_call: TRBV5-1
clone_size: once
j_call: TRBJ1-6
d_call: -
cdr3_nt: TGCGCCAGCAGCTTGGGGCAGGGTTGGTATAATTCACCCCTCCACTTT
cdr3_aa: CASSLGQGWYNSPLHF

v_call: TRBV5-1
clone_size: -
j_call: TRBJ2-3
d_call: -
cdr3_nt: TGCGCCAGCAGCCCAGCCCAACTAGCAAATACGCAGTATTTT
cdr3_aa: CASSPAQLANTQYF

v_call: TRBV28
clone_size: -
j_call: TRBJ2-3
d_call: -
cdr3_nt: TGTGCCAGCAATAGGGGTTCAGGGCAGTATTTT
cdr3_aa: CASNRGSGQYF

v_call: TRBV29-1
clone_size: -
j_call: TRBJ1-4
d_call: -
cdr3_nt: TGCGGTTCTGCAGGGTCTAATGAAAAACTGTTTTTT
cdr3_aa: CGSAGSNEKLFF

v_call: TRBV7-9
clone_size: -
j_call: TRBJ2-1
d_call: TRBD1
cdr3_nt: TGTGCCAGCAGCGTAGCCGGGACAGGGATACTAAGCTCCTACAATGAGCAGTTCTTC
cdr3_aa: CASSVAGTGILSSYNEQFF

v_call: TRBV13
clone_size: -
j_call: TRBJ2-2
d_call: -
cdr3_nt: TGTGCCAGCTACATCGGCGACGGGGAGCTGTTTTTT
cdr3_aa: CASYIGDGELFF

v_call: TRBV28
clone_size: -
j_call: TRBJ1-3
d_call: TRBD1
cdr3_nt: TGTGCCACCAATAGACAGGGGTCTGGAAACACCATATATTTT
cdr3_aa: CATNRQGSGNTIYF

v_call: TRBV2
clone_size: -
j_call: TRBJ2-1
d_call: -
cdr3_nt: TGTGCCAGCAGTGAGGGGGTATTTGCTGGTGAGCAGTTCTTC
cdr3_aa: CASSEGVFAGEQFF

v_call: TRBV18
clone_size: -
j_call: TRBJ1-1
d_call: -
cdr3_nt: TGTGCCAGCTCAGAAGGCGGGGGCACTGAAGCTTTCTTT
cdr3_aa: CASSEGGGTEAFF

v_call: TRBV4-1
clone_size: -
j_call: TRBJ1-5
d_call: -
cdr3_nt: TGCGCCAGCAGCCAAGATATCGCGACAGCTTTCAATCAGCCCCAGCATTTT
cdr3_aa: CASSQDIATAFNQPQHF

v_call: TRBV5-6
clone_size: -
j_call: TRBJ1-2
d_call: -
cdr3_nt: TGTGCCAGCAGCTTCTGGACAGAGTATGGCTACACCTTC
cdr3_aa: CASSFWTEYGYTF

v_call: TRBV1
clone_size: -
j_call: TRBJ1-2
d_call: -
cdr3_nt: TGCACCAGCAGCCAAGGGGTTACGGGGGGTGGCTACACCTTC
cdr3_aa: CTSSQGVTGGGYTF

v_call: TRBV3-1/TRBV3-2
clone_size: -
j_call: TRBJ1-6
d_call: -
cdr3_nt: TGTGCCAGCAGCCCCGGACCATATAATTCACCCCTCCACTTT
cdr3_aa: CASSPGPYNSPLHF

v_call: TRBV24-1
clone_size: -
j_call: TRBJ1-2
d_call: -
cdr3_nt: TGTGCCACCAGGACGGTAAATGGCTACACCTTC
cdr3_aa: CATRTVNGYTF

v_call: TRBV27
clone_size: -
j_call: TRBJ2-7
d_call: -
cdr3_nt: TGTGCCAGCAGTCCAAGCTCCTACGAGCAGTACTTC
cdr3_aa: CASSPSSYEQYF

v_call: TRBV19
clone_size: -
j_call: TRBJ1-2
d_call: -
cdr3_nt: TGTGCCAGTTCAGGGGACCATGGCTACACCTTC
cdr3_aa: CASSGDHGYTF

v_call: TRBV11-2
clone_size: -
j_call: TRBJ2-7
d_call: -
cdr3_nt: TGTGCCAGCAGCCCTACCCCGGACAGCCGCTACGAGCAGTACTTC
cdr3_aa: CASSPTPDSRYEQYF

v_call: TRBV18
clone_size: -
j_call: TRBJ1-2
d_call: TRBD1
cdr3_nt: TGTGCCAGCTCACCACCGGGCAGGGGGCTTGTTGGCTACACCTTC
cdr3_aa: CASSPPGRGLVGYTF

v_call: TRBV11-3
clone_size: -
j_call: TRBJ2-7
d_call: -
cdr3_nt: TGTGCCAGCAGCTCCCAGGCAAACTCCTACGAGCAGTACTTC
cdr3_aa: CASSSQANSYEQYF

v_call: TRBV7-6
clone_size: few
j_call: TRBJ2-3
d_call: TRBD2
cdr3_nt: TGTGCCAGCAGCCCGGGGACTAGCGGGGGTAGCACAGATACGCAGTATTTT
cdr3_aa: CASSPGTSGGSTDTQYF

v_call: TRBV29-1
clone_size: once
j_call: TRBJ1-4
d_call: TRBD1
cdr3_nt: TGCAGCGTCGTCAGGGGGGATGAGGAAAAACTGTTTTTT
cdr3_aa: CSVVRGDEEKLFF

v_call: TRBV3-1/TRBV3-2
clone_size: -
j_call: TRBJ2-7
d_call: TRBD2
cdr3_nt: TGTGCCAGCAGCCGTCTTGGGTCTAGCGGGAAGGGCGAGCAGTACTTC
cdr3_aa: CASSRLGSSGKGEQYF

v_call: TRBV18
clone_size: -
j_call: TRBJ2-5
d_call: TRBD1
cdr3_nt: TGTGCCAGCTCGCTTGCAGGGGGCGAGGAGACCCAGTACTTC
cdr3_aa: CASSLAGGEETQYF

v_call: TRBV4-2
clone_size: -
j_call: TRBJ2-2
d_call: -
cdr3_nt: TGTGCCAGCAGCCCCACCCAATGGGGCACCGGGGAGCTGTTTTTT
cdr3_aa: CASSPTQWGTGELFF

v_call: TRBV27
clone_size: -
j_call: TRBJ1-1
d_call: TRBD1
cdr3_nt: TGTGCCAGCACCACCCGGGACAGAAAATTGAACACTGAAGCTTTCTTT
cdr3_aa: CASTTRDRKLNTEAFF

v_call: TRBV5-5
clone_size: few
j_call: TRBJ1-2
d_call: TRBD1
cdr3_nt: TGTGCCAGCAGCGAGATTTACAGGGGAGGTGGCTACACCTTC
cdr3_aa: CASSEIYRGGGYTF

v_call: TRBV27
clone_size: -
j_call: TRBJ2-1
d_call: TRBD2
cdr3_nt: TGTGCCAGCAGTAGGACTAGCGGAAGCTCCTACAATGAGCAGTTCTTC
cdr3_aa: CASSRTSGSSYNEQFF

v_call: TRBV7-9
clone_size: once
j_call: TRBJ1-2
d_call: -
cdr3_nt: TGTGCCAGCAGAGATAAGGGGAGCTATGGCTACACCTTC
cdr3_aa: CASRDKGSYGYTF

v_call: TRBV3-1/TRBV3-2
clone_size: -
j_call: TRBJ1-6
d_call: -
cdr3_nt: TGTGCCAGCAGCCAAAACTCTCTATATGAGGCCCTCCACTTT
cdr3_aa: CASSQNSLYEALHF